The TCR beta chain under discussion was sequenced for a study of CD4 T cells in relation to SARS-CoV-2 and coronaviruses. As for this clone: Its antigen is as yet unknown.

CDR1 is SGDLS and CDR2 is YYNGEE in the germline V gene. Trimming at V came to 4 bases and at J to 4 bases, leaving 18 bases not matched to a gene. The CDR3 spans 18 residues. CD4+ T cells from unexposed donors were obtained before the COVID-19 pandemic (2011-2018). After roughly ten days of culture, CD4+ T cells were isolated. The protocol was immunoSEQ multiplex PCR, while the TCRdb copy is restricted to in-frame clones and leaves out a portion. This table has roughly 25,000 clones, 60% to 80% appearing once. The receptor's source is a human donor in good health. The material sequenced was CD4+ T cells from PBMCs, cultured in vitro. The J gene is TRBJ2-5, the V gene TRBV9; 8 nucleotides align to TRBD2. The CDR3 sequence is CASSPELGWSGGRETQYF. Written as DNA, the CDR3 is TGTGCCAGCAGCCCCGAGTTGGGTTGGAGCGGGGGTAGAGAGACCCAGTACTTC.